This T cell receptor (beta chain) was identified during a study of identical twins. TCRdb re-called the 5' RACE reads through MiXCR, storing one row per CDR3 protein. The sample includes fewer than 250,000 distinct CDR3 sequences, 6% to 8.5% of them seen just once. This clonotype was seen more than once but under ten times. Germline CDR1 reads MNHEY; CDR2 reads SVGAGI. The V end lost 0 bases, the J end lost 7 bases, and 15 bases lay between the germline ends. The CDR3 sequence is 15 residues long. These data were also reused for a study on yellow fever vaccine responses in identical twins.

V usage is TRBV6-5 and J usage is TRBJ1-2, with a tentative D call TRBD1 (6 bases). The sample consisted of CD8+ T cells sorted from blood. The sequence was collected from a woman between 18 and 30 years old in good health. Here the CDR3 DNA reads TGTGCCAGCAGTTACTCGGAGGGGGTATTTGCTGGCTACACCTTC. Translated, it gives CASSYSEGVFAGYTF.